This T cell receptor (beta chain) was sequenced for a study of shared clonotypes between healthy human individuals. The assay was immunoSEQ multiplex PCR, and TCRdb's table has in-frame clones only and misses some. In the table there are a few hundred thousand clones, more than 95% of which are singletons. V shed 4 bases and J shed 0 bases, with 12 bases lying between them. The CDR3 sequence is 15 residues long. The germline gives CDR1 SGDLS, CDR2 YYNGEE. The receptor was isolated from a woman in her 30s in good health. The gene calls are TRBV9 and TRBJ2-3, with D uncertain. The source material was naive CD4+ T cells sorted from blood. Regarding subset: CD45RA+ positively selected. CDR3 region: CASSPNVGSTDTQYF. As DNA, the CDR3 is TGTGCCAGCAGCCCAAATGTCGGTAGCACAGATACGCAGTATTTT.